The clone carrying this T cell receptor beta chain was detected only a few times. Its antigen remains unidentified. This record belongs to a study of CD8 T cells in ankylosing spondylitis. Findings of the study overall: Seemingly distinctive of ankylosing spondylitis blood was a TCR beta motif formed by eight highly homologous variants. Reactive arthritis synovial fluid and blood were previously reported to contain some motif variants.

V lost 4 bases to trimming and J lost 5 bases; unmatched junction nucleotides: 5. The CDR3 sequence is 13 residues long. CDR1 SEHNR and CDR2 FQNEAQ come from the germline V gene (reference sequence). TCRdb analysed the 5' RACE reads with MiXCR anew, one entry per CDR3 protein. Of 90,000 to 120,000 distinct CDR3 sequences listed, approximately 25% are singletons. The chain is built from TRBV7-9 and TRBJ2-7; 7 bases match TRBD1. The TCR comes from a male donor with ankylosing spondylitis. The sequenced sample was synovial fluid, either unsorted or a sorted T cell fraction (not recorded which). In nucleotides, the CDR3 is TGTGCCAGCAGCTCCGGGACAGACAACGAGCAGTACTTC. Its translation is CASSSGTDNEQYF. The variable domain in full, with the rest retrieved from reference TRBV7-9 and TRBJ2-7, is DTGVSQNPRHKITKRGQNVTFRCDPISEHNRLYWYRQTLGQGPEFLTYFQNEAQLEKSRLLSDRFSAERPKGSFSTLEIQRTEQGDSAMYLCASSSGTDNEQYFGPGTRLTVT.